The 9 T cell receptor beta chains presented below share a single source sample, sequenced in a study of T cells after yellow fever vaccination. TCRdb independently ran MiXCR on the 5' RACE reads; one entry per CDR3 protein. The sample records about 310,000 distinct CDR3 sequences, roughly 4% being singletons. The sample was PBMCs, taken on the day of the yellow fever booster vaccination. These receptors all come from a young man who received the YFV17D yellow fever vaccine.

This clonotype was picked up many times. CDR3 bases: TGTGCCACCTGGGCGGGGAGCTCCTACAATGAGCAGTTCTTC. Residues: CATWAGSSYNEQFF. V and J are TRBV12-3 or TRBV12-4 and TRBJ2-1, with D possibly TRBD2 on 6 matching bases. There are 14 residues in the CDR3. V lost 10 bases, J lost 0 bases, and 13 bases lay in between.

This clonotype was seen once. This could be a read error, since a much larger clone is one nucleotide away. The gene calls are TRBV7-2 and TRBJ2-3; D is unclear. The CDR3 has 13 amino acids. Per germline, CDR1 SGHTA and CDR2 FQGNSA. The CDR3 nucleotides are TGTGCCAGCAGCTTAGCGCGTCGAGATAAGCAGTATTTT. Its translation is CASSLARRDKQYF.

This clonotype was recorded many times. The gene calls are TRBV6-5 and TRBJ1-2; D gene ambiguous. This CDR3 has 14 amino acids. Between the trimmed V and J ends, which lost 4 bases and 8 bases, there was a span of 17 bases. The germline V gene has CDR1 MNHEY and CDR2 SVGAGI. CDR3 nucleotide sequence: TGTGCCAGCAGTTCCCCCAGTCTTCGTCGGGGCTACACCTTC. It specifies CASSSPSLRRGYTF.

This clonotype showed up many times. This rearrangement joins TRBV5-1 to TRBJ1-1; perhaps TRBD1 as D (5 bases). The CDR3 length is 19 residues. Trimming pared 4 bases from V and 1 base from J, leaving 26 bases between. From germline, CDR1 is SGHRS and CDR2 YFSETQ. CDR3 sequence: CASSMDGPGRKDGNTEAFF. The CDR3, as DNA: TGCGCCAGCAGCATGGACGGACCGGGACGTAAAGATGGGAACACTGAAGCTTTCTTT.

The chain uses TRBV15 and TRBJ2-2, with TRBD1 identical over 8 bases. J lost 5 bases, V lost 5 bases, and 16 bases had no gene match. The germline V gene encodes CDR1 LNHNV and CDR2 YYDKDF (reference sequence). CDR3 size: 18 residues. CDR3 nucleotides: TGTGCCACCAGCTACCGCTCGGACAGGGTGTTGGGAACCGGGGAGCTGTTTTTT. Protein product: CATSYRSDRVLGTGELFF.

This clonotype was seen repeatedly, ten times or more. The genes are TRBV5-1 and TRBJ1-2, with 8 bases identical to TRBD1. This CDR3 is built from 15 residues. Germline V gene sequence: CDR1 SGHRS, CDR2 YFSETQ. V lost 2 bases, J lost 3 bases, and 6 bases stayed unmatched. The chain's CDR3 is CASSLSTGVHYGYTF. The CDR3 coding sequence is TGCGCCAGCAGCTTATCGACAGGGGTGCACTATGGCTACACCTTC. The full variable domain, its missing parts supplied by reference TRBV5-1 and TRBJ1-2, is KAGVTQTPRYLIKTRGQQVTLSCSPISGHRSVSWYQQTPGQGLQFLFEYFSETQRNKGNFPGRFSGRQFSNSRSEMNVSTLELGDSALYLCASSLSTGVHYGYTFGSGTRLTVV.

This clonotype was picked up many times. J is TRBJ2-7 and V is TRBV6-2 or TRBV6-3; the D gene is possibly TRBD2 (5 bases). Deletions cut 4 bases from V and 7 bases from J, with 8 bases between. Germline V CDR1 and CDR2: MNHEY, SVGEGT. The CDR3 has 11 amino acids. CDR3 in amino acids: CASSSRVEQYF. In DNA, the CDR3 is TGTGCCAGCAGTTCGAGGGTTGAGCAGTACTTC.

This clonotype has ten or more counts. The chain links TRBV9 to TRBJ1-1; D gene uncertain. The CDR3 sequence is 15 residues long. V dropped 0 bases and J dropped 0 bases, with 9 bases sitting between them. Germline lookup yields CDR1 SGDLS and CDR2 YYNGEE. The CDR3 nucleotides read TGTGCCAGCAGCGTAGAAGGAGAACTGAACACTGAAGCTTTCTTT. Its protein product is CASSVEGELNTEAFF.

This clonotype was detected ten times or more. The V and J genes are TRBV6-2 or TRBV6-3 and TRBJ2-3; D gene uncertain. The V gene lost 6 bases and the J gene lost 2 bases, with 12 bases spanning the gap. The CDR3 is made up of 14 amino acids. Germline loops: CDR1 MNHEY, CDR2 SVGEGT. CDR3 region: CASSPDQITDTQYF. In DNA, the CDR3 is TGTGCCAGCAGCCCGGATCAGATCACAGATACGCAGTATTTT.